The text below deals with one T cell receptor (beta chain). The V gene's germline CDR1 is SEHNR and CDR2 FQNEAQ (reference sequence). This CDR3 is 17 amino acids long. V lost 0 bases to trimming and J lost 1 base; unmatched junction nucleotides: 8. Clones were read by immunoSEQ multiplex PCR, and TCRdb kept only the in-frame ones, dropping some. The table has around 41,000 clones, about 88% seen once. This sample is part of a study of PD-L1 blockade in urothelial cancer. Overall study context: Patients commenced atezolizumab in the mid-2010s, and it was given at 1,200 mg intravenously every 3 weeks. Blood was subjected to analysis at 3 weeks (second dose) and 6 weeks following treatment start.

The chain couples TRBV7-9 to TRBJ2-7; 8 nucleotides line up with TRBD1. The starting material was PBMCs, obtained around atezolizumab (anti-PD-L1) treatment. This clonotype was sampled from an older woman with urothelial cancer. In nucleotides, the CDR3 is TGTGCCAGCAGCTTAGCGCGGACAGGGTACAATTCCTACGAGCAGTACTTC. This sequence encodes CASSLARTGYNSYEQYF.